Shown below are 19 T cell receptor beta chains from a single sample sequenced in a study of T cells in Graves' hyperthyroidism and ophthalmopathy. TCR beta CDR3 regions were amplified from RNA transcripts. HTBI primers were the set used in a first-round RT-PCR of the TCR CDR3. One entry per CDR3 protein results from TCRdb running MiXCR on the multiplex PCR reads. The sample consists of over 200,000 distinct CDR3 sequences, around 16% of them appearing once. Sequencing was performed on blood. All receptors derive from a man aged 40-50 years with Graves' hyperthyroidism.

The chain links TRBV19 to TRBJ1-2; D uncertain. The CDR3 spans 14 residues. V shed 6 bases and J shed 4 bases, with 15 bases lying between them. CDR1 and CDR2 from the germline V gene are LNHDA and SQIVND (reference sequence). This CDR3 is CASSIPASPYGYTF. The CDR3 DNA reads as TGTGCCAGTAGCATCCCGGCTAGCCCCTATGGCTACACCTTC. Using reference TRBV19 and TRBJ1-2 for the parts outside the CDR3, the full variable domain is DGGITQSPKYLFRKEGQNVTLSCEQNLNHDAMYWYRQDPGQGLRLIYYSQIVNDFQKGDIAEGYSVSREKKESFPLTVTSAQKNPTAFYLCASSIPASPYGYTFGSGTRLTVV.

This chain connects TRBV9 to TRBJ2-7; TRBD1 matches at 10 bases. V dropped 4 bases and J dropped 1; count of bases not matched to a gene: 5. This CDR3 has 15 residues. Germline V gene data show CDR1 as SGDLS and CDR2 as YYNGEE. In DNA, the CDR3 is TGTGCCAGCAGCAATTCGGGACAGGGGTCCTACGAGCAGTACTTC. Amino acid sequence: CASSNSGQGSYEQYF.

This clonotype was seen many times. The chain is built from TRBV30 and TRBJ1-3, with D unresolved. There are 13 residues in the CDR3. CDR1 and CDR2 (germline): GTSNPN, SVGIG (reference sequence). V shed 3 bases and J shed 0 bases, with 6 bases lying between them. The CDR3 region has the DNA TGTGCCTGGAGCGGTAACTCTGGAAACACCATATATTTT. This sequence encodes CAWSGNSGNTIYF.

The chain has TRBV7-6 and TRBJ2-3; D is possibly TRBD1 or TRBD2 (5 bases each). Trimming pared 1 base from V and 1 base from J, leaving 15 bases between. This CDR3 is 17 amino acids long. The V gene's germline CDR1 is SGHVS and CDR2 FNYEAQ. The CDR3 DNA reads TGTGCCAGCAGCTTAGGTGTGAGGGGACGGGGCACAGATACGCAGTATTTT. It codes for CASSLGVRGRGTDTQYF.

The sample holds a few counts of this clonotype. The CDR3 sequence is CASSFKDRNTGELFF. CDR3 nucleotide sequence: TGTGCCAGCAGCTTTAAGGACAGAAACACCGGGGAGCTGTTTTTT. The genes are TRBV5-4 and TRBJ2-2; D might be TRBD1 (6 bases). The V and J ends lost 2 bases and 2 bases respectively, with 10 bases between them. The CDR3 has 15 amino acids. Germline V gives CDR1 SGHNT, CDR2 YYREEE (reference sequence).

This clonotype showed up many times. This chain joins TRBV2 and TRBJ2-7; a weak D match, TRBD2 (6 bases). The V and J ends lost 6 bases and 4 bases respectively, with 13 bases between them. The CDR3 has 13 amino acids. Germline assignment: CDR1 SNHLY and CDR2 FYNNEI. The CDR3 protein is CASSPRDLYEQYF. The CDR3 coding sequence is TGTGCCAGCAGCCCTAGGGACTTATACGAGCAGTACTTC.

This clonotype was counted at least ten times. The chain couples TRBV5-1 to TRBJ2-3; D might be TRBD2 (5 bases). The V and J ends lost 1 base and 3 bases respectively, with 12 bases between them. Germline lookup yields CDR1 SGHRS and CDR2 YFSETQ. The CDR3 extends over 15 amino acids. The CDR3 nucleotides read TGCGCCAGCAGCTTGTTCCCAGCGGATACAGATACGCAGTATTTT. Residues: CASSLFPADTDTQYF.

This sequence joins TRBV27 and TRBJ2-4, with 7 bases lining up with TRBD1. The ends lost 5 bases at V and 7 bases at J; junction bases unmatched: 17. This CDR3 has 17 residues. Germline CDR1 is MNHEY and CDR2 is SMNVEV (reference sequence). The CDR3 DNA sequence: TGTGCCAGCAGTCGCCTTGGGACAGCTCCAATGAAGAACATTCAGTACTTC. It specifies CASSRLGTAPMKNIQYF.

This clonotype was seen ten or more times. The V gene is TRBV28, the J gene TRBJ1-1; 8 bases are shared with TRBD1. Per the germline V gene, CDR1 is MDHEN and CDR2 is SYDVKM. V shed 8 bases, J shed 6 bases, and the junction held 14 bases outside the gene matches. The CDR3 is 15 amino acids. CDR3 bases: TGTGCCAGCGGCAGGGGGCGTGAATTGGTTGCTGAAGCTTTCTTT. It translates to CASGRGRELVAEAFF.

This clonotype was picked up many times. CDR3 coding DNA: TGTGCCAGCAGCCGCGACCCCTCAGGGGACACTGAAGCTTTCTTT. Encoded protein: CASSRDPSGDTEAFF. V is TRBV4-2 and J is TRBJ1-1; TRBD1 is a possible D gene (6 bases). The V gene's germline CDR1 is LGHNA and CDR2 YNFKEQ. V was pared by 4 bases and J by 3 bases, with 15 bases between. The CDR3 length is 15 residues.

The chain carries TRBV30 and TRBJ2-7; 7 bases align to TRBD1. The CDR3 extends over 13 amino acids. Germline loops: CDR1 GTSNPN, CDR2 SVGIG (reference sequence). V lost 4 bases to trimming and J lost 3 bases; unmatched junction nucleotides: 6. The CDR3 spells CAWKWDSGYEQYF. Written as DNA, the CDR3 is TGTGCCTGGAAATGGGACAGTGGCTACGAGCAGTACTTC.

This clonotype was observed many times. In DNA form, the CDR3 reads TGTGCCTGGAGTCGGGACGGTGATTATGGCTACACCTTC. It translates to CAWSRDGDYGYTF. V is TRBV30 and J is TRBJ1-2; possibly TRBD1 for D (5 bases). Germline values: CDR1 GTSNPN, CDR2 SVGIG (reference sequence). The V end was cut by 2 bases, the J end by 5 bases, with 12 bases between. This CDR3 has 13 amino acids. The whole variable domain, remainder taken from reference TRBV30 and TRBJ1-2, is SQTIHQWPATLVQPVGSPLSLECTVEGTSNPNLYWYRQAAGRGLQLLFYSVGIGQISSEVPQNLSASRPQDRQFILSSKKLLLSDSGFYLCAWSRDGDYGYTFGSGTRLTVV.

This clonotype came up many times. The J gene is TRBJ1-1, the V gene TRBV30, with D hard to call. The germline CDR1 and CDR2 sequences are GTSNPN and SVGIG (reference sequence). The CDR3 length is 13 residues. Between the trimmed V and J ends, which lost 4 bases and 3 bases, there was a span of 12 bases. The CDR3: CAWKGNRDTEAFF. CDR3 nucleotide sequence: TGTGCCTGGAAGGGCAACCGGGACACTGAAGCTTTCTTT. The full variable domain, its missing parts supplied by reference TRBV30 and TRBJ1-1, is SQTIHQWPATLVQPVGSPLSLECTVEGTSNPNLYWYRQAAGRGLQLLFYSVGIGQISSEVPQNLSASRPQDRQFILSSKKLLLSDSGFYLCAWKGNRDTEAFFGQGTRLTVV.

The table lists this clonotype with a few counts. The CDR3 DNA is TGCAGCGTTGCTGTGGGGTTGGGTCAGCCCCAGCATTTT. Encoded protein: CSVAVGLGQPQHF. V gene TRBV29-1 combines with J gene TRBJ1-5; D remains ambiguous. This CDR3 has 13 amino acids. The germline CDR1 and CDR2 sequences are SQVTM and ANQGSEA. The V and J ends lost 4 bases and 6 bases respectively, with 13 bases between them.

For the CDR3, the DNA is TGCAGTGCCCCCGACCTGAGCTCCTACAATGAGCAGTTCTTC. Its translation is CSAPDLSSYNEQFF. The chain couples TRBV20-1 to TRBJ2-1; no reliable D call. The length of the CDR3 is 14 residues. The germline CDR1 and CDR2 sequences are DFQATT and SNEGSKA (reference sequence). With 6 bases removed from V and 0 bases from J, the gap between germline ends came to 12 bases.

The rearrangement joins TRBV12-3 or TRBV12-4 to TRBJ2-2, with a weak D call TRBD2 (5 bases). The CDR3 runs to 11 residues. Trimming took off 9 bases at V and 6 bases at J, with 8 bases between the two ends. This CDR3 reads CASRLSGELFF. In nucleotides, the CDR3 is TGTGCCAGTCGACTATCCGGGGAGCTGTTTTTT.

This clonotype was detected ten times or more. In DNA, the CDR3 is TGCGCCAGCAGTGAGAAAGGGGCTTACTCCTACAATGAGCAGTTCTTC. Amino acid sequence: CASSEKGAYSYNEQFF. The chain carries TRBV10-1 and TRBJ2-1; D possibly corresponds to TRBD1 (5 bases). With 2 bases removed from V and 0 bases from J, the gap between germline ends came to 11 bases. CDR3 size: 16 residues. Germline lookup yields CDR1 WNHNN and CDR2 SYGVQD (reference sequence).

In its sample, this clonotype was seen many times. The gene calls are TRBV2 and TRBJ2-7; 8 nucleotides line up with TRBD1. Trimming at V came to 2 bases and at J to 1 base, leaving 4 bases not matched to a gene. Germline V gene data show CDR1 as SNHLY and CDR2 as FYNNEI. The length of the CDR3 is 15 residues. The CDR3 here is CASSEHGTGSYEQYF. DNA of the CDR3: TGTGCCAGCAGTGAACATGGGACAGGATCCTACGAGCAGTACTTC. Full variable domain (missing parts from reference TRBV2 and TRBJ2-7): EPEVTQTPSHQVTQMGQEVILRCVPISNHLYFYWYRQILGQKVEFLVSFYNNEISEKSEIFDDQFSVERPDGSNFTLKIRSTKLEDSAMYFCASSEHGTGSYEQYFGPGTRLTVT.

There are many counts of this clonotype. The genes are TRBV20-1 and TRBJ2-3; 9 nucleotides match TRBD2. Germline V lookup: CDR1 DFQATT, CDR2 SNEGSKA (reference sequence). The V gene end was trimmed by 8 bases and the J gene end by 0 bases; junction bases not matched to a gene: 6. CDR3 length: 14 residues. DNA of the CDR3: TGCAGTATAAAGCGGGGGGCTAGCACAGATACGCAGTATTTT. It codes for CSIKRGASTDTQYF.